This TCR beta chain was found in a study of siplizumab effects on memory and regulatory T cells. Clones were read by immunoSEQ multiplex PCR, and TCRdb kept only the in-frame ones, dropping some. The data show 26,000 or so clones, with 80% to 90% seen just once and around a quarter held by the top ten. V lost 4 bases to trimming and J lost 4 bases, with 14 bases between them. In germline, CDR1 is MDHEN, CDR2 SYDVKM. This CDR3 comprises 16 residues. This clone has a handful of counts. What it binds is not known. Study-level findings and limits: There appeared to be greater diversity in naive T cells than in memory cells, and naive T cells seemed major contributors to the alloresponse.

Sequencing was performed on memory CD4+ T cells sorted from blood. The sequence was collected from a human donor in good health. This chain uses TRBV28 with TRBJ2-6; tentatively, D is TRBD1 (5 bases). The CDR3 DNA is TGTGCCAGCAGTTCCGTAGGGGTCGCGGGGGCCAACGTCCTGACTTTC. It codes for CASSSVGVAGANVLTF.